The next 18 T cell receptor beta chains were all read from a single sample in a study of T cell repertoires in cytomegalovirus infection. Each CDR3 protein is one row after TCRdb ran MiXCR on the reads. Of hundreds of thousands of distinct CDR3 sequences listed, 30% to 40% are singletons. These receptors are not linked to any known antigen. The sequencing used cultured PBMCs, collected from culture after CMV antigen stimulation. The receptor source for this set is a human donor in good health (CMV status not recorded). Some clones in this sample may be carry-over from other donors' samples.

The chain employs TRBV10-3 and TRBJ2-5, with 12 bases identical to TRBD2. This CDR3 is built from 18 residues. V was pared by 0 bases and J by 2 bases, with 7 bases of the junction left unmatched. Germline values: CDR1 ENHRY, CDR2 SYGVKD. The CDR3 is CAISESVLAGGYQETQYF. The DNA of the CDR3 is TGTGCCATCAGTGAGTCTGTCCTAGCGGGAGGGTATCAAGAGACCCAGTACTTC.

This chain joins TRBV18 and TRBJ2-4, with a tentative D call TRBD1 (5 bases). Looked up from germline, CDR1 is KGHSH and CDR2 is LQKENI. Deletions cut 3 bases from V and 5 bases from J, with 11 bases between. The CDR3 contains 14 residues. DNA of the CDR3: TGTGCCAGCTCACCCCGCAGGGCGGAAAACATTCAGTACTTC. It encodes CASSPRRAENIQYF.

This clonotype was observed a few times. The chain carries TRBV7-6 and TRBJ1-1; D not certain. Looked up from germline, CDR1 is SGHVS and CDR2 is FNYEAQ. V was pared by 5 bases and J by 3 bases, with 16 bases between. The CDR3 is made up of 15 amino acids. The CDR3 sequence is CASSPGPGYYTEAFF. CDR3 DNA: TGTGCCAGCAGCCCCGGGCCGGGGTATTACACTGAAGCTTTCTTT.

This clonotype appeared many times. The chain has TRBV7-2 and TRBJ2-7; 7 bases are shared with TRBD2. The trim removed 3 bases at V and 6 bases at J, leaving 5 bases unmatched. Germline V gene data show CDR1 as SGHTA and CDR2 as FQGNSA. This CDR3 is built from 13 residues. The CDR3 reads CASSFTREGEQYF. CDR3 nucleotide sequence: TGTGCCAGCAGCTTTACGAGGGAGGGCGAGCAGTACTTC.

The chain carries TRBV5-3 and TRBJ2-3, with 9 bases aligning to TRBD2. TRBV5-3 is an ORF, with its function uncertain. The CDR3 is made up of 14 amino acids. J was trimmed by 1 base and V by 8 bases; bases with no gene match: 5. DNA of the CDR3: TGTGCCAGCAGACAGCGGGGGGGCACAGATACGCAGTATTTT. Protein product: CASRQRGGTDTQYF.

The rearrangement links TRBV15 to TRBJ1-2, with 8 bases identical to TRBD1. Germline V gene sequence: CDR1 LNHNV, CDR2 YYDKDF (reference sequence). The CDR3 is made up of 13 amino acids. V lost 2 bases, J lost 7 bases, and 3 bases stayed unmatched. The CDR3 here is CATSRTGTGGYTF. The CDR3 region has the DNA TGTGCCACCAGCAGAACCGGGACAGGTGGCTACACCTTC.

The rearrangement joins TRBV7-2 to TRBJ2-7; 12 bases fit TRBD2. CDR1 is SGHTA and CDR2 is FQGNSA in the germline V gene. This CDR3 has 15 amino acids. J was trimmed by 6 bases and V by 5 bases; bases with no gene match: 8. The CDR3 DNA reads TGTGCCAGCAGCCCGGGACTAGCGGGTACGGGCGAGCAGTACTTC. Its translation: CASSPGLAGTGEQYF.

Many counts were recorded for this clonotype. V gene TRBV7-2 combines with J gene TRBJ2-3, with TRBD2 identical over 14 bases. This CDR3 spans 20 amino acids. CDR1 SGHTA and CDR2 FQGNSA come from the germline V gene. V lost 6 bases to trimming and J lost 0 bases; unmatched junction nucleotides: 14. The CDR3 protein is CASRSGRGLAGESSTDTQYF. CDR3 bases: TGTGCCAGCAGATCGGGGAGGGGACTAGCGGGGGAGTCTAGCACAGATACGCAGTATTTT.

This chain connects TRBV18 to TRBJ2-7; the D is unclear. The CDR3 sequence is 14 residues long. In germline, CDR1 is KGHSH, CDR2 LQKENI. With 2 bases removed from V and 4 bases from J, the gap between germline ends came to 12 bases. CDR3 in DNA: TGTGCCAGCTCACCAGGCCTAGAACCATACGAGCAGTACTTC. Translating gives CASSPGLEPYEQYF.

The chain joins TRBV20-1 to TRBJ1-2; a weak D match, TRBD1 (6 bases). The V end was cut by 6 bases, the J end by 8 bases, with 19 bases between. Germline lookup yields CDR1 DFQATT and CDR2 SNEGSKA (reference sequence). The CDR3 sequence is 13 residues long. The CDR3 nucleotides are TGCAGTGCGACCAAACAGGGTTTGGTGGGCTACACCTTC. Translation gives CSATKQGLVGYTF.

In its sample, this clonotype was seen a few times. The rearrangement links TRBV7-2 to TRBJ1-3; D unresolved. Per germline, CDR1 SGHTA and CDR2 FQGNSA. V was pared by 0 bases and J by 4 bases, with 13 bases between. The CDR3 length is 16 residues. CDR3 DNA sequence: TGTGCCAGCAGCTTAGCTACCACTCTTGAAGGAAACACCATATATTTT. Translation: CASSLATTLEGNTIYF. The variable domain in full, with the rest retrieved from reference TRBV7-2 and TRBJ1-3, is GAGVSQSPSNKVTEKGKDVELRCDPISGHTALYWYRQSLGQGLEFLIYFQGNSAPDKSGLPSDRFSAERTGGSVSTLTIQRTQQEDSAVYLCASSLATTLEGNTIYFGEGSWLTVV.

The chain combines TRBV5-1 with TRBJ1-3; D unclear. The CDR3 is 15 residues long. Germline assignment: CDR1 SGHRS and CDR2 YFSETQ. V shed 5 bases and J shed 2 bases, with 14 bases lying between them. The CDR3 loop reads CASRLLTGPGNTIYF. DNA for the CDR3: TGCGCCAGCAGACTTCTAACCGGCCCTGGAAACACCATATATTTT.

CDR3 sequence reads: CASSYYTGPYEQYF. The CDR3 DNA sequence: TGTGCCAGCAGTTACTACACTGGCCCCTACGAGCAGTACTTC. This chain connects TRBV6-5 to TRBJ2-7; D remains unclear. Germline-derived CDR1 and CDR2 are MNHEY and SVGAGI. V was trimmed by 1 base and J by 2 bases, leaving 9 bases between them. The CDR3 sequence is 14 residues long.

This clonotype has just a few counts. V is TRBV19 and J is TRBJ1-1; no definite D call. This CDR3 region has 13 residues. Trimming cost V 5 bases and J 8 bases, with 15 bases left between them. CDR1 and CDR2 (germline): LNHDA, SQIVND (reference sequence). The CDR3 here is CASSPGLGREAFF. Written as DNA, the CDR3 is TGTGCCAGTAGTCCCGGCCTCGGCAGAGAAGCTTTCTTT.

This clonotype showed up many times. Written as DNA, the CDR3 is TGTGCCAGCAGCTTAGTGATATGGGGAGGGGCGTTCTTC. It translates to CASSLVIWGGAFF. The chain combines TRBV7-2 with TRBJ2-1; the match to TRBD2 covers 7 bases. The CDR3 has 13 residues. Per germline, CDR1 SGHTA and CDR2 FQGNSA. With 1 base clipped from V and 15 bases from J, the junction kept 9 bases outside the gene matches.

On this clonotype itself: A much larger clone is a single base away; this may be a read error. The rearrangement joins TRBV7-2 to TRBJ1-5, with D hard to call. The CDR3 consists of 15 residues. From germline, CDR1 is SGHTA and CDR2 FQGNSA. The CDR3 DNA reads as TGTGCCAGCAGCTTAGCCCCCCTAAAAAATCGGCCCCAGCATTTT. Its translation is CASSLAPLKNRPQHF.

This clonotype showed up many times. CDR3 residues: CASSSDRDEKLFF. CDR3 in DNA: TGTGCCAGCAGCTCTGACAGGGATGAAAAACTGTTTTTT. The rearrangement joins TRBV7-2 to TRBJ1-4; 7 nucleotides align to TRBD1. Per germline, CDR1 SGHTA and CDR2 FQGNSA. J lost 6 bases, V lost 4 bases, and 2 bases had no gene match. This CDR3 has 13 residues.

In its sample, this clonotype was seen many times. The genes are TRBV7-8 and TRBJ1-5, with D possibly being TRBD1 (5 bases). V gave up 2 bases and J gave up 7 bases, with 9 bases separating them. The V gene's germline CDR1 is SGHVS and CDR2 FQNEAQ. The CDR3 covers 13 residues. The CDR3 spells CASSLWGSQPQHF. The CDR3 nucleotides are TGTGCCAGCAGCTTATGGGGGAGCCAGCCCCAGCATTTT.